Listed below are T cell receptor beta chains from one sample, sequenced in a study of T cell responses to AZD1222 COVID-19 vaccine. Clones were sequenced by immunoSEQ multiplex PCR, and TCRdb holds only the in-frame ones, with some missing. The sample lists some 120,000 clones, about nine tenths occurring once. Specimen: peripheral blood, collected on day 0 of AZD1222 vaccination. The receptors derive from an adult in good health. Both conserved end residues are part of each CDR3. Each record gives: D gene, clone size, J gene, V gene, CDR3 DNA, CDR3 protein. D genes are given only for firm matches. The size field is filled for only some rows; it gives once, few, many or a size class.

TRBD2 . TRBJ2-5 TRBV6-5 TGTGCCAGCACACGACTAGCGGGGGATCAAGAGACCCAGTACTTC CASTRLAGDQETQYF
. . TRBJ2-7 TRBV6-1 TGTGCCAGCAGTGAAAGGCAGGGGTCACAATACGAGCAGTACTTC CASSERQGSQYEQYF
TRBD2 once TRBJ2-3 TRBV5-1 TGCGCCAGCAGCTTGAGCGGGGCGGCAGATACGCAGTATTTT CASSLSGAADTQYF
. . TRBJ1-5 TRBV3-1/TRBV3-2 TGTGCCAGCAGCCCAGGGTTTAGCAATCAGCCCCAGCATTTT CASSPGFSNQPQHF
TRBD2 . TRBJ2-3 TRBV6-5 TGTGCCAGCAGAACGACTAGCCTGGGTTTGGATACGCAGTATTTT CASRTTSLGLDTQYF
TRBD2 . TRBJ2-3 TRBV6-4 TGTGCCACCCGACTCACTAGCGGGATAAGCACAGATACGCAGTATTTT CATRLTSGISTDTQYF
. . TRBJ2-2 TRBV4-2 TGTGCCAGCAGCCGAGGGACGGATAACACCGGGGAGCTGTTTTTT CASSRGTDNTGELFF
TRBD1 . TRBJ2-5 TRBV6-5 TGTGCCAGCAGGACAGGGTGGTCGTTGGGAGAGACCCAGTACTTC CASRTGWSLGETQYF
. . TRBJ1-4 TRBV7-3 TGTGCCAGCAGCCTTAATCCGCCAGGGGCGAACGAAAAACTGTTTTTT CASSLNPPGANEKLFF
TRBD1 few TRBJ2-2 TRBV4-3 TGCGCCAGCAGCTCACGACAGGGGGAGACGAACACCGGGGAGCTGTTTTTT CASSSRQGETNTGELFF
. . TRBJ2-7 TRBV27 TGTGCCAGCAGAGACAGGGCGGGGGTCAGACGCGAGCAGTACTTC CASRDRAGVRREQYF
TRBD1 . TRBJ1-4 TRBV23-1 TGCGCCAGCAGTCAGAACCGACAGGGGGCCTCTACTAATGAAAAACTGTTTTTT CASSQNRQGASTNEKLFF